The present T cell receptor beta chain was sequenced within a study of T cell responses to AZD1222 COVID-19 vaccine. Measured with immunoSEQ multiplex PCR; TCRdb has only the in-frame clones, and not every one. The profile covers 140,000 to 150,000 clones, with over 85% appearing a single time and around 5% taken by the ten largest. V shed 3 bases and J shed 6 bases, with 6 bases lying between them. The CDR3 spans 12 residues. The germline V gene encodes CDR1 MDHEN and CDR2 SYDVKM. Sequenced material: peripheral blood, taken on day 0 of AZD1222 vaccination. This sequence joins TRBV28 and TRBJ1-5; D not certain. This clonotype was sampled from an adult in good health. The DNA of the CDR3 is TGTGCCAGCAGTTTGTTTGGTCAGCCCCAGCATTTT. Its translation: CASSLFGQPQHF.